This T cell receptor beta chain was found in a study of blood T cell repertoires in COVID-19. On the study more broadly: Italy, Spain and the United States were the sources of the convalescent and acute COVID-19 samples. T cells, B-cell-depleted T cells, or PBMCs supplied cDNA or gDNA.

Per the authors' pipeline: Counts of nucleated cells, estimated from reference gene primer amplification, were obtained. Libraries were prepared by immunoSEQ multiplex PCR; TCRdb keeps only in-frame clonotypes and omits some of them. V, J and clone size are taken as reported in that table, and D and trimming were inferred from the DNA itself. This table has 90,000 to 140,000 clones, around 81% appearing once. The length of the CDR3 is 16 residues. Looked up from germline, CDR1 is SGHTA and CDR2 is FQGNSA. V was cut by 8 bases and J by 1 base, with 20 bases left in between. The clonotype originates from a woman in her seventies with acute or convalescent COVID-19. Sequencing was done on a sample of peripheral blood. The genes are TRBV7-2 and TRBJ1-1, with D possibly being TRBD1 (5 bases). The CDR3 sequence is CASGHRGRWENTEAFF. CDR3 in DNA: TGTGCCAGCGGACATAGGGGCCGTTGGGAGAACACTGAAGCTTTCTTT. The variable domain in full, with the rest retrieved from reference TRBV7-2 and TRBJ1-1, is GAGVSQSPSNKVTEKGKDVELRCDPISGHTALYWYRQSLGQGLEFLIYFQGNSAPDKSGLPSDRFSAERTGGSVSTLTIQRTQQEDSAVYLCASGHRGRWENTEAFFGQGTRLTVV.